The 15 T cell receptor beta chains below come from one sample, sequenced in a study of blood T cells in healthy people across ages. Next came a second PCR, run for roughly 6 to 11 cycles, which used a sample-barcoded 5' primer along with a J-beta primer mix. TCRdb reprocessed the 5' RACE reads with MiXCR, giving one entry per CDR3 protein. Of about 1.8 million distinct CDR3 sequences listed, around half were seen once; the top ten hold 2.1%. The specimen was blood. These receptor sequences come from a woman between 40 and 50 years old in good health.

The chain is built from TRBV12-3 or TRBV12-4 and TRBJ1-2; D gene ambiguous. Between the trimmed V and J ends, which lost 3 bases and 4 bases, there was a span of 12 bases. The CDR3 loop spans 14 amino acids. The CDR3 is CASSLAMIPYGYTF. CDR3 nucleotides: TGTGCCAGCAGTTTGGCCATGATTCCCTATGGCTACACCTTC.

This chain joins TRBV6-1 and TRBJ2-1; D might be TRBD1 (5 bases). Trimming took 3 bases from V and 6 from J, leaving 12 bases between them. Germline CDR1 reads MNHNS; CDR2 reads SASEGT. The CDR3 spans 14 residues. The DNA for the CDR3 is TGTGCCAGCAGTGACAGGGTGGGGTTCAATGAGCAGTTCTTC. Amino acid sequence: CASSDRVGFNEQFF.

This clonotype occurred a few times. V gene TRBV6-5 combines with J gene TRBJ1-6; maybe TRBD1 (5 bases). Trimming took off 6 bases at V and 10 bases at J, with 22 bases between the two ends. The CDR3 has 16 amino acids. The germline V gene encodes CDR1 MNHEY and CDR2 SVGAGI. The CDR3 bases are TGTGCCAGCAGCTCCACCTCCGGGACGCCGTGGTCACCCCTCCACTTT. This sequence encodes CASSSTSGTPWSPLHF.

The J gene is TRBJ2-5, the V gene TRBV5-1, with D tentatively TRBD1 (6 bases). The CDR3 is 17 residues long. The germline CDR1 and CDR2 sequences are SGHRS and YFSETQ. V dropped 4 bases and J dropped 0 bases, with 19 bases sitting between them. CDR3: CASSARPGQPYQETQYF. The DNA of the CDR3 is TGCGCCAGCAGCGCACGCCCGGGACAACCGTACCAAGAGACCCAGTACTTC.

This clonotype appeared a few times. This chain connects TRBV20-1 to TRBJ2-5, with D possibly TRBD1 on 5 matching bases. Germline lookup yields CDR1 DFQATT and CDR2 SNEGSKA (reference sequence). Trimming shortened V by 0 bases and J by 3 bases, and 11 bases separated the two germline ends. The CDR3 totals 14 residues. The CDR3 loop reads CSARDKGREETQYF. CDR3 DNA: TGCAGTGCTAGAGATAAGGGCAGGGAAGAGACCCAGTACTTC.

This clonotype was seen a few times. The rearrangement joins TRBV27 to TRBJ2-3, with D possibly matching TRBD2 (5 bases). CDR3 length: 16 residues. V lost 4 bases to trimming and J lost 4 bases, with 18 bases between them. Germline-derived CDR1 and CDR2 are MNHEY and SMNVEV (reference sequence). The CDR3 coding sequence is TGTGCCAGCAGTTCACCCCTGAGGGATCGAGCAGATACGCAGTATTTT. Its translation is CASSSPLRDRADTQYF.

This clonotype was picked up a small number of times. The gene calls are TRBV15 and TRBJ1-6; tentatively, D is TRBD1 (5 bases). The germline gives CDR1 LNHNV, CDR2 YYDKDF (reference sequence). V gave up 3 bases and J gave up 9 bases, with 12 bases separating them. The CDR3 has 14 residues. CDR3 protein: CATSSRAGGSPLHF. The CDR3 region has the DNA TGTGCCACCAGCAGCAGGGCCGGGGGTTCACCCCTCCACTTT.

As to this clonotype: Mismatch with germline at one junction end may stem from a read error. The V call is TRBV5-1, the J call TRBJ2-3, with TRBD1 matching 12 bases. The germline V gene encodes CDR1 SGHRS and CDR2 YFSETQ. This CDR3 has 15 amino acids. The CDR3 DNA sequence: TGCGTCAGCAGCCTAGGGACAGGGGGCGCAGATACGCAGTATTTT. It is translated as CVSSLGTGGADTQYF.

The V and J genes are TRBV6-5 and TRBJ1-6, with D possibly matching TRBD1 (5 bases). Between the trimmed V and J ends, which lost 4 bases and 6 bases, there was a span of 13 bases. Germline V gene data show CDR1 as MNHEY and CDR2 as SVGAGI. CDR3 length equals 15 residues. The CDR3 spells CASSSPGRFNSPLHF. For the CDR3, the DNA is TGTGCCAGCAGTTCGCCGGGACGCTTTAATTCACCCCTCCACTTT.

This chain connects TRBV5-1 to TRBJ2-4; D unclear. The J call is in doubt because the DNA end fits TRBJ2-7 better. Germline V gene data show CDR1 as SGHRS and CDR2 as YFSETQ. The CDR3 covers 14 residues. In DNA form, the CDR3 reads TGCGCCAGCAGCAACACCGGGTACGGTTACGAGCAGTACTTC. Protein sequence: CASSNTGYGYEQYF.

The rearrangement joins TRBV7-9 to TRBJ2-3, with D unclear. Trimming left V 2 bases short and J 5 bases short, with 8 bases between. From germline, CDR1 is SEHNR and CDR2 FQNEAQ (reference sequence). This CDR3 contains 13 residues. CDR3 residues: CASSLLTRDTQYF. CDR3 coding DNA: TGTGCCAGCAGCTTACTGACTCGAGATACGCAGTATTTT.

With respect to this clonotype: One end of the junction is discordant with germline, which a read error may explain. The CDR3 region has the DNA TGTGCCATCAGCCGGTCGGGGAATGAGCAGTTCTTC. This codes for CAISRSGNEQFF. J is TRBJ2-1 and V is TRBV7-2; D possibly corresponds to TRBD2 (5 bases). This CDR3 contains 12 residues. Germline CDR1 SGHTA, CDR2 FQGNSA.

This clonotype was detected only a few times. The chain uses TRBV6-1 and TRBJ2-1, with a possible D match to TRBD1 (6 bases). The CDR3 has 15 residues. V lost 7 bases, J lost 0 bases, and 13 bases lay in between. Germline values: CDR1 MNHNS, CDR2 SASEGT. The CDR3 DNA sequence: TGTGCCAGCAATCTACAGGGAGCCTCCTACAATGAGCAGTTCTTC. Translated: CASNLQGASYNEQFF.

The CDR3, as DNA: TGTGCCAGCAGTTTACACCTCGGACAGGGGGAGCGTACGTACTTC. Amino acids: CASSLHLGQGERTYF. The chain links TRBV12-3 or TRBV12-4 to TRBJ2-7; 10 nucleotides match TRBD1. The trim removed 2 bases at V and 12 bases at J, leaving 13 bases unmatched. The CDR3 is 15 residues long.

V gene TRBV27 combines with J gene TRBJ1-5; 10 nucleotides agree with TRBD1. This CDR3 comprises 17 residues. Germline CDR1 MNHEY, CDR2 SMNVEV (reference sequence). Trimming at V came to 2 bases and at J to 3 bases, leaving 7 bases not matched to a gene. The CDR3 is CASSLIAGQGYNQPQHF. CDR3 coding DNA: TGTGCCAGCAGTTTAATAGCGGGACAGGGGTACAATCAGCCCCAGCATTTT.